Listed here are 32 T cell receptor beta chains from one sample, sequenced in a study of T cells in tumors after PD-1 blockade. The repertoire was sequenced with immunoSEQ multiplex PCR; TCRdb's copy has only in-frame clones and lacks some. The repertoire holds about 63,000 clones, with less than 85% as singletons. The material sequenced was PBMCs, taken after anti-PD-1 treatment. These receptor sequences come from a human donor with basal cell carcinoma.

The chain carries TRBV3-1 (or the pseudogene TRBV3-2) and TRBJ1-5, with D tentatively TRBD1 (5 bases). V shed 0 bases and J shed 11 bases, with 14 bases lying between them. The CDR3 covers 14 residues. Germline CDR1 reads LGHDT; CDR2 reads YNNKEL (reference sequence). This chain's CDR3 is CASSQEMGPPAQHF. CDR3 nucleotides: TGTGCCAGCAGCCAAGAGATGGGACCGCCGGCCCAGCATTTT.

V is TRBV10-3 and J is TRBJ2-5; 7 bases align to TRBD1. The CDR3 extends over 14 amino acids. V was pared by 0 bases and J by 5 bases, with 3 bases of the junction left unmatched. Germline V gives CDR1 ENHRY, CDR2 SYGVKD. The CDR3 region has the DNA TGTGCCATCAGTGAGTCTCCGGGACAGGAGACCCAGTACTTC. This sequence encodes CAISESPGQETQYF.

This clone was observed a few times. This chain uses TRBV7-2 with TRBJ1-1, with 7 bases that match TRBD1. Germline CDR1 is SGHTA and CDR2 is FQGNSA. The V gene end was trimmed by 3 bases and the J gene end by 5 bases; junction bases not matched to a gene: 9. The length of the CDR3 is 15 residues. The CDR3 loop reads CASSFPTGRGTEAFF. Here the CDR3 DNA reads TGTGCCAGCAGCTTTCCGACAGGGAGGGGAACTGAAGCTTTCTTT.

This rearrangement joins TRBV25-1 to TRBJ2-3; D not resolved. The ends were cut back, 7 bases at V and 2 bases at J, with 7 bases in the middle. Looked up from germline, CDR1 is MGHDK and CDR2 is SYGVNS. The CDR3 extends over 12 amino acids. The CDR3 coding sequence is TGTGCCAGCAAACTGGACACAGATACGCAGTATTTT. Amino acid sequence: CASKLDTDTQYF.

This clone was detected a few times. V and J are TRBV5-5 and TRBJ1-1; D is unresolved. CDR3 length equals 16 residues. With 0 bases removed from V and 0 bases from J, the gap between germline ends came to 12 bases. Germline values: CDR1 SGHKS, CDR2 YYEKEE (reference sequence). The CDR3 protein is CASSLAVGSMNTEAFF. Written as DNA, the CDR3 is TGTGCCAGCAGCTTGGCGGTTGGCAGTATGAACACTGAAGCTTTCTTT.

The chain is built from TRBV5-4 and TRBJ2-2; 14 bases agree with TRBD2. This CDR3 has 15 amino acids. Trimming at V came to 4 bases and at J to 6 bases, leaving 2 bases not matched to a gene. CDR1 and CDR2 (germline): SGHNT, YYREEE (reference sequence). The CDR3 nucleotides read TGTGCCAGCAGCCCGGGACTAGCGGGGGCCGGGGAGCTGTTTTTT. Translated: CASSPGLAGAGELFF.

The chain links TRBV13 to TRBJ2-1, with TRBD2 matching over 9 bases. The CDR3 contains 14 residues. Germline CDR1 reads PRHDT; CDR2 reads FYEKMQ (reference sequence). V gave up 4 bases and J gave up 8 bases; unmatched junction bases: 6. DNA for the CDR3: TGTGCCAGCAGCTCCGGGCGGGGGGGCGATGAGCAGTTCTTC. It encodes CASSSGRGGDEQFF.

The V and J genes are TRBV6-5 and TRBJ2-5, with 9 bases matching TRBD2. V was pared by 6 bases and J by 5 bases, with 10 bases of the junction left unmatched. Germline V gene sequence: CDR1 MNHEY, CDR2 SVGAGI. This CDR3 has 15 amino acids. CDR3 residues: CASSPGRAGGETQYF. CDR3 in DNA: TGTGCCAGCAGCCCGGGAAGGGCGGGAGGGGAGACCCAGTACTTC.

V gene TRBV4-2 combines with J gene TRBJ2-1; the D gene is possibly TRBD2 (7 bases). The germline CDR1 and CDR2 sequences are LGHNA and YNFKEQ. The CDR3 sequence is 16 residues long. Trimming pared 1 base from V and 9 bases from J, leaving 19 bases between. The CDR3 sequence is CASSQAAGAGVAEQFF. Here the CDR3 DNA reads TGTGCCAGCAGCCAAGCCGCAGGGGCGGGGGTTGCTGAGCAGTTCTTC.

The genes are TRBV30 and TRBJ2-2, with 12 bases aligning to TRBD2. Germline trimming cut 1 base from V and 4 bases from J; bases unmatched to any gene: 1. Germline V lookup: CDR1 GTSNPN, CDR2 SVGIG (reference sequence). There are 15 residues in the CDR3. The CDR3 is CAWSASGGGTGELFF. CDR3 DNA sequence: TGTGCCTGGAGTGCTAGCGGGGGGGGCACCGGGGAGCTGTTTTTT.

The V gene is TRBV3-1 (or the pseudogene TRBV3-2), the J gene TRBJ1-6; perhaps TRBD1 as D (6 bases). The CDR3 runs to 13 residues. V lost 6 bases and J lost 9, with 12 bases in between. CDR1 is LGHDT, CDR2 YNNKEL, per germline (reference sequence). The CDR3 nucleotides read TGTGCCAGCAGGCGACAGGAGAGTTCACCCCTCCACTTT. Protein sequence: CASRRQESSPLHF.

The CDR3 region is CASSRGGAYNEQFF. CDR3 sequence (DNA): TGTGCCAGCAGTCGCGGGGGGGCCTACAATGAGCAGTTCTTC. The chain joins TRBV27 to TRBJ2-1; 9 nucleotides agree with TRBD2. This CDR3 has 14 residues. Germline trimming cut 5 bases from V and 2 bases from J; bases unmatched to any gene: 1. Germline V gives CDR1 MNHEY, CDR2 SMNVEV (reference sequence).

The chain carries TRBV9 and TRBJ1-1; D is undetermined. Trimming pared 3 bases from V and 6 bases from J, leaving 12 bases between. This CDR3 comprises 13 residues. Germline CDR1 reads SGDLS; CDR2 reads YYNGEE. CDR3 sequence (DNA): TGTGCCAGCAGCGAGGCCGGGGATCCTGAAGCTTTCTTT. Translation gives CASSEAGDPEAFF.

This chain uses TRBV10-3 with TRBJ2-5, with 10 bases that match TRBD2. The ends lost 5 bases at V and 0 bases at J; junction bases unmatched: 6. In germline, CDR1 is ENHRY, CDR2 SYGVKD. The CDR3 covers 16 residues. In DNA, the CDR3 is TGTGCCATCAGTCTAGCGGGGGCGCAGTACCAAGAGACCCAGTACTTC. It codes for CAISLAGAQYQETQYF.

The V and J genes are TRBV3-1 (or the pseudogene TRBV3-2) and TRBJ2-5; 10 bases line up with TRBD1. CDR3 length equals 15 residues. Germline V gives CDR1 LGHDT, CDR2 YNNKEL (reference sequence). Losses at the gene ends were 1 base for V and 6 bases for J; bases not matched to a gene: 5. CDR3 sequence reads: CASSQGGQGIKTQYF. In DNA form, the CDR3 reads TGTGCCAGCAGCCAAGGGGGACAGGGGATTAAGACCCAGTACTTC.

Note on this clone: At one of its ends the junction is not consistent with the germline gene, which may arise from a read error. This chain uses TRBV7-9 with TRBJ1-4; 9 nucleotides agree with TRBD1. Germline-derived CDR1 and CDR2 are SEHNR and FQNEAQ (reference sequence). The CDR3 spans 15 residues. This chain's CDR3 is CASSPQGQGNGKLFF. CDR3 sequence (DNA): TGTGCCAGCAGCCCCCAGGGACAGGGCAATGGAAAACTGTTTTTT.

V is TRBV6-6 and J is TRBJ1-2; 10 nucleotides align to TRBD1. Losses at the gene ends were 7 bases for V and 4 bases for J; bases not matched to a gene: 6. Germline values: CDR1 MNHNY, CDR2 SVGAGI (reference sequence). The CDR3 has 14 amino acids. DNA of the CDR3: TGTGCCAGCACGCCGGGACAGGGGAGCTATGGCTACACCTTC. Protein product: CASTPGQGSYGYTF.

V and J are TRBV5-1 and TRBJ1-1; D not resolved. The germline V and J ends were trimmed by 4 bases and 0 bases, with 7 bases remaining between them. This CDR3 contains 13 residues. Germline CDR1 is SGHRS and CDR2 is YFSETQ. CDR3 nucleotides: TGCGCCAGCAGCCACGCAATGAACACTGAAGCTTTCTTT. Translating gives CASSHAMNTEAFF.

In DNA, the CDR3 is TGTGCCAGCAGCTTAGGAGGAGCGGGAAGCTATGGCTACACCTTC. Protein: CASSLGGAGSYGYTF. This chain links TRBV7-2 with TRBJ1-2; D remains unclear. The germline gives CDR1 SGHTA, CDR2 FQGNSA. The CDR3 is 15 amino acids. V lost 1 base, J lost 4 bases, and 13 bases lay in between.

V and J are TRBV7-2 and TRBJ1-1; D not certain. With 2 bases removed from V and 0 bases from J, the gap between germline ends came to 7 bases. CDR3 length: 14 residues. CDR1 and CDR2 (germline): SGHTA, FQGNSA. The CDR3: CASSLSQLNTEAFF. The CDR3 DNA follows: TGTGCCAGCAGCTTAAGCCAGTTGAACACTGAAGCTTTCTTT.

This clone was found a few times. The chain has TRBV7-8 and TRBJ2-5; 11 positions match TRBD2. Germline CDR1 is SGHVS and CDR2 is FQNEAQ. The CDR3 covers 16 residues. Trimming removed 5 bases from V and 1 base from J; junction bases left unmatched: 6. CDR3 sequence reads: CASSETSGGLQETQYF. In nucleotides, the CDR3 is TGTGCCAGCAGCGAAACTAGCGGGGGCCTCCAAGAGACCCAGTACTTC.

The chain uses TRBV27 and TRBJ2-7; 10 nucleotides match TRBD2. From germline, CDR1 is MNHEY and CDR2 SMNVEV (reference sequence). This CDR3 contains 14 residues. Trimming removed 5 bases from V and 3 bases from J; junction bases left unmatched: 4. CDR3 sequence reads: CASSRTSGDYEQYF. The CDR3 DNA reads TGTGCCAGCAGTCGGACTAGCGGCGACTACGAGCAGTACTTC.

The chain combines TRBV5-5 with TRBJ1-2; D not certain. CDR1 and CDR2 (germline): SGHKS, YYEKEE (reference sequence). Trimming stripped 4 bases from V and 4 bases from J, with 14 bases between. The CDR3 is made up of 14 amino acids. The CDR3 nucleotides read TGTGCCAGCAGCCCCCGGGAGTTAGTCTATGGCTACACCTTC. Amino acids: CASSPRELVYGYTF.

As for this clone: An end of the junction does not agree with germline; a read error may underlie this. The J gene is TRBJ1-1, the V gene TRBV7-9; D possibly corresponds to TRBD1 (5 bases). The CDR3 totals 13 residues. From germline, CDR1 is SEHNR and CDR2 FQNEAQ (reference sequence). The CDR3 sequence: CASSPSGLRYKIF. The CDR3 nucleotides are TGTGCCAGCAGCCCATCGGGACTGCGCTACAAGATCTTT.

The chain links TRBV2 to TRBJ1-2; a weak D match, TRBD1 (6 bases). Per the germline V gene, CDR1 is SNHLY and CDR2 is FYNNEI. Trimming took off 8 bases at V and 3 bases at J, with 16 bases between the two ends. There are 14 residues in the CDR3. The CDR3 here is CASLPGATDYGYTF. The CDR3 DNA sequence: TGTGCCAGCCTCCCAGGGGCAACCGACTATGGCTACACCTTC. Using reference TRBV2 and TRBJ1-2 for the parts outside the CDR3, the full variable domain is EPEVTQTPSHQVTQMGQEVILRCVPISNHLYFYWYRQILGQKVEFLVSFYNNEISEKSEIFDDQFSVERPDGSNFTLKIRSTKLEDSAMYFCASLPGATDYGYTFGSGTRLTVV.

This rearrangement joins TRBV13 to TRBJ2-7; no reliable D call. CDR3 length: 13 residues. V was clipped by 5 bases and J by 0 bases, with 8 bases between them. Germline CDR1 is PRHDT and CDR2 is FYEKMQ (reference sequence). The CDR3 DNA sequence: TGTGCCAGCAGCGAAGTTAGCTCCTACGAGCAGTACTTC. It is translated as CASSEVSSYEQYF.

This chain connects TRBV7-9 to TRBJ1-6; weak D call: TRBD1 (6 bases). This CDR3 spans 18 amino acids. Trimming removed 5 bases at V and 0 bases at J, with 17 bases between. The germline CDR1 and CDR2 sequences are SEHNR and FQNEAQ (reference sequence). The CDR3 loop is CASSPWTVLSSYNSPLHF. Here the CDR3 DNA reads TGTGCCAGCAGCCCCTGGACAGTTCTAAGCTCCTATAATTCACCCCTCCACTTT.

V usage is TRBV3-1 (or the pseudogene TRBV3-2) and J usage is TRBJ2-1, with 10 bases identical to TRBD2. The CDR3 runs to 16 residues. Germline V lookup: CDR1 LGHDT, CDR2 YNNKEL (reference sequence). With 1 base clipped from V and 8 bases from J, the junction kept 8 bases outside the gene matches. The CDR3 reads CASSQVQRGGIYEQFF. The CDR3, as DNA: TGTGCCAGCAGCCAAGTGCAGCGGGGGGGGATCTATGAGCAGTTCTTC.

V is TRBV27 and J is TRBJ2-1; D may match TRBD1 or TRBD2 (5 bases each). Germline V gene lookup returns CDR1 MNHEY and CDR2 SMNVEV (reference sequence). The V and J ends lost 2 bases and 2 bases respectively, with 10 bases between them. The CDR3 loop spans 15 amino acids. Written as DNA, the CDR3 is TGTGCCAGCAGTTTAGATAGGGGACCCTACAATGAGCAGTTCTTC. This translates into CASSLDRGPYNEQFF.

The chain uses TRBV5-1 and TRBJ2-3, with 12 positions matching TRBD2. CDR1 is SGHRS, CDR2 YFSETQ, per germline. This CDR3 is 18 amino acids long. V was clipped by 0 bases and J by 6 bases; unmatched bases: 11. As DNA, the CDR3 is TGCGCCAGCAGCTTGGCCTACACTAGCGGGGGGATAGGGGATACGCAGTATTTT. It yields the protein CASSLAYTSGGIGDTQYF. The full variable domain, completed using reference TRBV5-1 and TRBJ2-3, is KAGVTQTPRYLIKTRGQQVTLSCSPISGHRSVSWYQQTPGQGLQFLFEYFSETQRNKGNFPGRFSGRQFSNSRSEMNVSTLELGDSALYLCASSLAYTSGGIGDTQYFGPGTRLTVL.

V is TRBV27 and J is TRBJ1-1; 9 bases are shared with TRBD1. CDR1 and CDR2 from the germline V gene are MNHEY and SMNVEV (reference sequence). V lost 5 bases and J lost 4; bases outside the gene matches: 11. This CDR3 has 16 amino acids. The CDR3 DNA follows: TGTGCCAGCAGTCCCAAGGACAGGGGATCCCTCACTGAAGCTTTCTTT. Translation gives CASSPKDRGSLTEAFF.

The chain employs TRBV7-9 and TRBJ1-1; the D gene is possibly TRBD1 (6 bases). The V and J ends lost 3 bases and 0 bases respectively, with 11 bases between them. The CDR3 loop spans 15 amino acids. CDR1 is SEHNR, CDR2 FQNEAQ, per germline (reference sequence). The CDR3 spells CASSFGGRMNTEAFF. The CDR3 nucleotides are TGTGCCAGCAGCTTCGGGGGGCGAATGAACACTGAAGCTTTCTTT.